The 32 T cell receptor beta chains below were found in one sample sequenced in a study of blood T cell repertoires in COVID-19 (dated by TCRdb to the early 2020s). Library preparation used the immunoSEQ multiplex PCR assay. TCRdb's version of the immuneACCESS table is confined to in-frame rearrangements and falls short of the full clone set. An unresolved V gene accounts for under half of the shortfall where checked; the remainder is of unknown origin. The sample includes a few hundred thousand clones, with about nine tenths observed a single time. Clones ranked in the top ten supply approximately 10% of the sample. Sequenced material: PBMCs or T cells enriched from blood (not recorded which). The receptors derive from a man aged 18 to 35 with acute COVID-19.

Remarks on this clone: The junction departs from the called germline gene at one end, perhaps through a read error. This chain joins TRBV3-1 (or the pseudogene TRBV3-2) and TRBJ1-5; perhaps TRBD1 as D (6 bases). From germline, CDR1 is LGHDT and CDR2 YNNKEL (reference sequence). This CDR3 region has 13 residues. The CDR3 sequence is CACSTGSNQPQHF. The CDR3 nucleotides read TGTGCCTGCAGCACAGGGAGCAATCAGCCCCAGCATTTT.

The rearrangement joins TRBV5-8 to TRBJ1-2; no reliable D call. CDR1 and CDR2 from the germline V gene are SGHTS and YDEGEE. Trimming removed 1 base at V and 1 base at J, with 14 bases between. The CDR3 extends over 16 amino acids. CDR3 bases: TGTGCCAGCAGCTTGCGGGGATCTGAAATTAACTATGGCTACACCTTC. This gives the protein CASSLRGSEINYGYTF.

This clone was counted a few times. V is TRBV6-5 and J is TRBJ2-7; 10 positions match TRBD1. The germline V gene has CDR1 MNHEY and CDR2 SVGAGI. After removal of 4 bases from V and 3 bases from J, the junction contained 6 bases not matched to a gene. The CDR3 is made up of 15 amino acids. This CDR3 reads CASSSRQGAYYEQYF. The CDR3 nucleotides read TGTGCCAGCAGTTCCCGACAGGGGGCCTACTACGAGCAGTACTTC.

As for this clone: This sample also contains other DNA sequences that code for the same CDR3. As DNA, the CDR3 is TGTGCCAGCAGCTTCGGCTCTGGAAACACCATATATTTT. Its protein is CASSFGSGNTIYF. This chain connects TRBV7-9 to TRBJ1-3; no reliable D call. Germline CDR1 reads SEHNR; CDR2 reads FQNEAQ (reference sequence). V was shortened by 3 bases and J by 0 bases, with 3 bases between the two germline ends. This CDR3 region has 13 residues.

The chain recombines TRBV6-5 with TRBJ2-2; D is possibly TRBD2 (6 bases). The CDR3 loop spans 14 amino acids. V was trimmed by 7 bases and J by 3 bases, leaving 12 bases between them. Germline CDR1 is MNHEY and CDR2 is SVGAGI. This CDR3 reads CASKLGGDTGELFF. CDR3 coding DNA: TGTGCCAGCAAGCTAGGCGGGGACACCGGGGAGCTGTTTTTT.

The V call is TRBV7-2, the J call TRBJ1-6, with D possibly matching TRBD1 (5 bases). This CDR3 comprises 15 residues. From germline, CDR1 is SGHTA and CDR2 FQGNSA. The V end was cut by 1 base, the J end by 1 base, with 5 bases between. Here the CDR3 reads CASSLEGSYNSPLHF. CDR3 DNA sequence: TGTGCCAGCAGCTTAGAGGGGTCCTATAATTCACCCCTCCACTTT.

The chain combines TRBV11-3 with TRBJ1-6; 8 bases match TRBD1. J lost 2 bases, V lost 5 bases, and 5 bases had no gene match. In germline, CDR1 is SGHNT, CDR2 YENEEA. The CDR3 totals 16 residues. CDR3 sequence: CASSPTGAAYNSPLHF. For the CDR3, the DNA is TGTGCCAGCAGCCCGACAGGGGCCGCCTATAATTCACCCCTCCACTTT.

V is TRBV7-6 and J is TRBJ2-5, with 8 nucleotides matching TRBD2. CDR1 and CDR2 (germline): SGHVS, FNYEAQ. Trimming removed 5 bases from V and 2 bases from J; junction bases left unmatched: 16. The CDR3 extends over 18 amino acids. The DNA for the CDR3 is TGTGCCAGCAGCATAACCTCGTGGAGCGGGAGCTCTCAAGAGACCCAGTACTTC. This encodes CASSITSWSGSSQETQYF.

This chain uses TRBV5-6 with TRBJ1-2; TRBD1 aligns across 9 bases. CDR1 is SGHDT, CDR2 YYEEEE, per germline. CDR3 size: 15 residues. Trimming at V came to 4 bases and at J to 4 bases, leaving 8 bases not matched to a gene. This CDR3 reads CASSSSTGGSYGYTF. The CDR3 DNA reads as TGTGCCAGCAGCAGCTCGACAGGGGGAAGCTATGGCTACACCTTC.

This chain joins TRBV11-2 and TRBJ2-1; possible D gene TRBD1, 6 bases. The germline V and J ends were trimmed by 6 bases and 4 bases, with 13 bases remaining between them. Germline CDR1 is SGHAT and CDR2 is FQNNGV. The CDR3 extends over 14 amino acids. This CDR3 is CASSLGGGYNEQFF. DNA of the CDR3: TGTGCCAGCAGTCTAGGGGGTGGATACAATGAGCAGTTCTTC.

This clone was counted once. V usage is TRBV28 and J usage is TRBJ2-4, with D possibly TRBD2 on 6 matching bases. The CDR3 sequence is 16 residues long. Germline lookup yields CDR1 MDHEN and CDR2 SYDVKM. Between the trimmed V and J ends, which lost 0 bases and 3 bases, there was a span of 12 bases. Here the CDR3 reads CASSLWEGNGKNIQYF. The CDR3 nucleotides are TGTGCCAGCAGTTTATGGGAGGGGAACGGCAAAAACATTCAGTACTTC.

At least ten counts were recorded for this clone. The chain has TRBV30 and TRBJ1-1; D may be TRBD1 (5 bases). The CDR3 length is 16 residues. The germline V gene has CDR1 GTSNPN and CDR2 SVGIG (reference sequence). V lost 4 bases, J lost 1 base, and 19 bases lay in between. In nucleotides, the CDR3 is TGTGCCTGGATCCCGGTCCGCAGGGTTAAGAACACTGAAGCTTTCTTT. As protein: CAWIPVRRVKNTEAFF.

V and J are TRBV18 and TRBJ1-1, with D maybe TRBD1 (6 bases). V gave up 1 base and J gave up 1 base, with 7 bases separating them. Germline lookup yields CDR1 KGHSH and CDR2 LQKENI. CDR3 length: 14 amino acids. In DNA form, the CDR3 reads TGTGCCAGCTCACCACGGACAGAGAACACTGAAGCTTTCTTT. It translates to CASSPRTENTEAFF.

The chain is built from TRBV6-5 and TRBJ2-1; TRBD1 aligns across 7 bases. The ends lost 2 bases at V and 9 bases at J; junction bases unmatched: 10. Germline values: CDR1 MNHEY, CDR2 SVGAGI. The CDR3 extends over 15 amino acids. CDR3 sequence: CASSYGTDFQGEQFF. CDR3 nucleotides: TGTGCCAGCAGTTACGGGACAGATTTCCAGGGTGAGCAGTTCTTC.

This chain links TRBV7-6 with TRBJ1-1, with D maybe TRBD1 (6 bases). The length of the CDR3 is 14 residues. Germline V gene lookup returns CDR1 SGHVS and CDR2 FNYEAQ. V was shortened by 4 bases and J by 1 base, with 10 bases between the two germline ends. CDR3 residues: CASSSGQTNTEAFF. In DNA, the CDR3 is TGTGCCAGCAGCTCCGGACAGACGAACACTGAAGCTTTCTTT.

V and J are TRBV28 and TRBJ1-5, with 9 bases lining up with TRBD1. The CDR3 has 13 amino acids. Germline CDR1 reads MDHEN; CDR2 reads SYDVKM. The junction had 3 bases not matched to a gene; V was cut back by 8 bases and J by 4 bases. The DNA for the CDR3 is TGTGCCAGCCTCGACAGGGGGAATCAGCCCCAGCATTTT. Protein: CASLDRGNQPQHF. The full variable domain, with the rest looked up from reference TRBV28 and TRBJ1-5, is DVKVTQSSRYLVKRTGEKVFLECVQDMDHENMFWYRQDPGLGLRLIYFSYDVKMKEKGDIPEGYSVSREKKERFSLILESASTNQTSMYLCASLDRGNQPQHFGDGTRLSIL.

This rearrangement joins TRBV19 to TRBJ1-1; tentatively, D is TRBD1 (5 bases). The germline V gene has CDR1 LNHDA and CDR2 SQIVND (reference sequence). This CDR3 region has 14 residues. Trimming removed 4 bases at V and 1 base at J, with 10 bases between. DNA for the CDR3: TGTGCCAGTAGTACGGCAGGGTGGAACACTGAAGCTTTCTTT. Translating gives CASSTAGWNTEAFF. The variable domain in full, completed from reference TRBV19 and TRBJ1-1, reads DGGITQSPKYLFRKEGQNVTLSCEQNLNHDAMYWYRQDPGQGLRLIYYSQIVNDFQKGDIAEGYSVSREKKESFPLTVTSAQKNPTAFYLCASSTAGWNTEAFFGQGTRLTVV.

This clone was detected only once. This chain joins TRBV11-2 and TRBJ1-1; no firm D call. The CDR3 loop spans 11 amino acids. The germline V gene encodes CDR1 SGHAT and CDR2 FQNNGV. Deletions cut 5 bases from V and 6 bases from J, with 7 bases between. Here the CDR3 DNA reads TGTGCCAGCAGCCCAGAAGCTGAAGCTTTCTTT. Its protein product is CASSPEAEAFF.

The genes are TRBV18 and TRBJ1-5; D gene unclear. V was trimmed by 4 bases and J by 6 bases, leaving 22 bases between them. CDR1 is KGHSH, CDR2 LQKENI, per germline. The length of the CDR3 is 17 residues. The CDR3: CASSLMPTGREVQPQHF. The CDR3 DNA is TGTGCCAGCTCACTAATGCCGACGGGAAGGGAGGTTCAGCCCCAGCATTTT.

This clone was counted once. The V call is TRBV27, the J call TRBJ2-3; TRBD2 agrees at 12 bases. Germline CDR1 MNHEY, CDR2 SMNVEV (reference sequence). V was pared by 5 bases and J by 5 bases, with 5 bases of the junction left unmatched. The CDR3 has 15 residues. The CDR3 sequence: CASSPSGRGGDTQYF. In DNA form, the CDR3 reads TGTGCCAGCAGTCCTAGCGGGAGGGGAGGAGATACGCAGTATTTT.

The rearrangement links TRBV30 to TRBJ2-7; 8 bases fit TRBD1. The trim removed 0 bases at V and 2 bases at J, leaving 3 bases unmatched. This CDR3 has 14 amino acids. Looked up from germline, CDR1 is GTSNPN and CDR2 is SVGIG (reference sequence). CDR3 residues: CAWSVGQGAYEQYF. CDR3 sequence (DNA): TGTGCCTGGAGTGTCGGACAGGGCGCCTACGAGCAGTACTTC.

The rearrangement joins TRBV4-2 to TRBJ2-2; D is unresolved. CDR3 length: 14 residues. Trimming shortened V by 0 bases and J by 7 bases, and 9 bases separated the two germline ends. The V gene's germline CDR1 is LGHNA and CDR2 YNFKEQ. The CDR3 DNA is TGTGCCAGCAGCCAAGAAAGCGCCCGCGGGGAGCTGTTTTTT. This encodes CASSQESARGELFF.

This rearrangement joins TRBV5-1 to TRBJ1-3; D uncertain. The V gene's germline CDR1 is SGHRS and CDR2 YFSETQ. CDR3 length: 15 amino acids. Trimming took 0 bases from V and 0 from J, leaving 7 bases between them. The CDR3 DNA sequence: TGCGCCAGCAGCTTGGGGCAGGCCTCTGGAAACACCATATATTTT. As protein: CASSLGQASGNTIYF. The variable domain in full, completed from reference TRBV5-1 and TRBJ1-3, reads KAGVTQTPRYLIKTRGQQVTLSCSPISGHRSVSWYQQTPGQGLQFLFEYFSETQRNKGNFPGRFSGRQFSNSRSEMNVSTLELGDSALYLCASSLGQASGNTIYFGEGSWLTVV.

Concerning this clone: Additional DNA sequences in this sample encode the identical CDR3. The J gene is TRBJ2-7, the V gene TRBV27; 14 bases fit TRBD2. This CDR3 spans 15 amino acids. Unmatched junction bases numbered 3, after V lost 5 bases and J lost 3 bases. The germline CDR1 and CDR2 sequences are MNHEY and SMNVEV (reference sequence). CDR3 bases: TGTGCCAGCAGTCCGGGGACTAGCGGGAGCTACGAGCAGTACTTC. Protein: CASSPGTSGSYEQYF.

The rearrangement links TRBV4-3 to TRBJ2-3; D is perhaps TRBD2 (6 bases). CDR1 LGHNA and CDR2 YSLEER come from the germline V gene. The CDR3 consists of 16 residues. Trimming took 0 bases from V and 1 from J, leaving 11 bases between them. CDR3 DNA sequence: TGCGCCAGCAGCCAAGAGATAGCGGACGGCACAGATACGCAGTATTTT. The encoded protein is CASSQEIADGTDTQYF.

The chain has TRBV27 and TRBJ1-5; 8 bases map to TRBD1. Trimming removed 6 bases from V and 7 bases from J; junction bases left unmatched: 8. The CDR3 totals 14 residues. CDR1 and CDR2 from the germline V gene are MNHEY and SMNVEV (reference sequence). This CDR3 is CASSRGQGGQPQHF. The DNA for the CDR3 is TGTGCCAGCAGCCGAGGACAGGGAGGCCAGCCCCAGCATTTT.

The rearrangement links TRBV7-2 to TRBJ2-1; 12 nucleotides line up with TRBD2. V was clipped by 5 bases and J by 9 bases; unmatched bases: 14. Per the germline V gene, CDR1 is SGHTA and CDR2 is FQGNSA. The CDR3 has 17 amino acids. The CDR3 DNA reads TGTGCCAGCAGCCCAATCGTACTAGCGGGAGGACCGGGTGAGCAGTTCTTC. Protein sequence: CASSPIVLAGGPGEQFF.

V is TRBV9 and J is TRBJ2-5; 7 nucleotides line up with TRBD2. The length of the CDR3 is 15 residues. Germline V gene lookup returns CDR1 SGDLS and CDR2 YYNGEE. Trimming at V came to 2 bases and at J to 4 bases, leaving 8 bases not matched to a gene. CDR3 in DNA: TGTGCCAGCAGCGTCGGGGGGAGGGCCGGAGAGACCCAGTACTTC. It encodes CASSVGGRAGETQYF.

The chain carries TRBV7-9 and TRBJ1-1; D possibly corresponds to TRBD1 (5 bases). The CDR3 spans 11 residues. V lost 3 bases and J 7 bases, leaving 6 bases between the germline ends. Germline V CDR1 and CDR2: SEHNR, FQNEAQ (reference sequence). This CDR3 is CASSFQGEAFF. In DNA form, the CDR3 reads TGTGCCAGCAGCTTTCAGGGTGAAGCTTTCTTT. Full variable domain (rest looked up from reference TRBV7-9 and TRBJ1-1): DTGVSQNPRHKITKRGQNVTFRCDPISEHNRLYWYRQTLGQGPEFLTYFQNEAQLEKSRLLSDRFSAERPKGSFSTLEIQRTEQGDSAMYLCASSFQGEAFFGQGTRLTVV.

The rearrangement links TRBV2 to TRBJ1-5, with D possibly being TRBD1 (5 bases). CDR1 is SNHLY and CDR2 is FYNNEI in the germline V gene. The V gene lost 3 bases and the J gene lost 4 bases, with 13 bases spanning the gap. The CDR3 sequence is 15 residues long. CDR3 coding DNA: TGTGCCAGCAGTGATCAGCAGGGTGGGAATCAGCCCCAGCATTTT. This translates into CASSDQQGGNQPQHF.

CDR3 nucleotides: TGTGCCAGCAGTTCGAGCAGGGGGCAGGAGACCCAGTACTTC. It yields the protein CASSSSRGQETQYF. The rearrangement uses TRBV27 and TRBJ2-5; 8 bases fit TRBD1. The ends lost 4 bases at V and 5 bases at J; junction bases unmatched: 6. The CDR3 loop spans 14 amino acids. Per germline, CDR1 MNHEY and CDR2 SMNVEV (reference sequence).

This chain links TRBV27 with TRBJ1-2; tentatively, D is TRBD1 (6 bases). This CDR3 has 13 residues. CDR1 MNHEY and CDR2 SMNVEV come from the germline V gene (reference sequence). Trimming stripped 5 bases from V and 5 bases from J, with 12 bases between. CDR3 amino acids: CASSPLGQYGYTF. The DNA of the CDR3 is TGTGCCAGCAGTCCTCTCGGACAGTATGGCTACACCTTC.